This entry lists 20 T cell receptor beta chains sequenced from one sample in a study of cytotoxic CD8 clonotypes in ibrutinib-treated CLL. Assay used: immunoSEQ multiplex PCR; TCRdb lists only in-frame clones, some missing. The sample yields 250,000 to 350,000 clones, around 76% seen once. The sample consisted of PBMCs, taken at disease progression, from a patient treated with ibrutinib. These receptors all stem from a human donor with chronic lymphocytic leukemia.

The chain links TRBV27 to TRBJ2-7, with 14 bases matching TRBD2. This CDR3 spans 17 amino acids. The V and J ends lost 2 bases and 2 bases, in that order; junction bases with no gene match: 5. In germline, CDR1 is MNHEY, CDR2 SMNVEV (reference sequence). The CDR3 sequence is CASSLGRLAGGTYEQYF. CDR3 nucleotide sequence: TGTGCCAGCAGTTTAGGGCGACTAGCGGGAGGGACCTACGAGCAGTACTTC.

The V and J genes are TRBV7-2 and TRBJ2-1; 9 nucleotides match TRBD2. This CDR3 has 18 residues. Looked up from germline, CDR1 is SGHTA and CDR2 is FQGNSA. J gave up 2 bases and V 5 bases, and 13 bases lay outside the gene matches. The DNA of the CDR3 is TGTGCCAGCAGCCCCCGAGGGCGGGAGGGGGAACCCTACAATGAGCAGTTCTTC. Residues: CASSPRGREGEPYNEQFF.

The chain joins TRBV19 to TRBJ2-7, with 8 bases that match TRBD1. With 3 bases clipped from V and 7 bases from J, the junction kept 2 bases outside the gene matches. The CDR3 totals 12 residues. CDR1 is LNHDA, CDR2 SQIVND, per germline (reference sequence). The CDR3 DNA follows: TGTGCCAGTAGTATTGGACAGGGTGAGCAGTACTTC. As protein: CASSIGQGEQYF.

This clone was seen a single time. The rearrangement uses TRBV10-1 and TRBJ2-7, with D perhaps matching TRBD2 (7 bases). The V gene's germline CDR1 is WNHNN and CDR2 SYGVQD (reference sequence). CDR3 length: 16 residues. Trimming pared 5 bases from V and 3 bases from J, leaving 20 bases between. CDR3 coding DNA: TGCGCCAGCAGTTCCGAAGCGGGGAGGGGGAGCTACGAGCAGTACTTC. Translating it yields CASSSEAGRGSYEQYF.

This clone was found a few times. The V and J genes are TRBV9 and TRBJ2-5; 7 positions match TRBD1. CDR1 and CDR2 from the germline V gene are SGDLS and YYNGEE. The CDR3 runs to 13 residues. V shed 3 bases, J shed 7 bases, and the junction held 6 bases outside the gene matches. The chain's CDR3 is CASSARQGGTQYF. CDR3 nucleotides: TGTGCCAGCAGCGCCCGACAGGGTGGGACCCAGTACTTC.

The chain has TRBV10-2 and TRBJ1-1, with D maybe TRBD1 (6 bases). Germline V CDR1 and CDR2: WSHSY, SAAADI. Trimming took off 4 bases at V and 11 bases at J, with 17 bases between the two ends. The CDR3 runs 13 residues. This CDR3 is CASSGGQSRTAFF. The CDR3 DNA reads TGCGCCAGCAGTGGGGGACAATCTAGGACGGCTTTCTTT.

This chain joins TRBV28 and TRBJ2-7, with a weak D call TRBD2 (6 bases). Germline values: CDR1 MDHEN, CDR2 SYDVKM. The CDR3 is 14 amino acids. V was cut by 5 bases and J by 4 bases, with 15 bases left in between. The CDR3 reads CASSDRDSYYEQYF. CDR3 coding DNA: TGTGCCAGCAGTGATAGGGACTCCTATTACGAGCAGTACTTC.

The genes are TRBV4-3 and TRBJ2-7; 9 positions match TRBD2. CDR1 is LGHNA and CDR2 is YSLEER in the germline V gene. The CDR3 runs 15 residues. V was clipped by 4 bases and J by 3 bases; unmatched bases: 7. The CDR3 here is CASSPSTSGIYEQYF. In DNA form, the CDR3 reads TGCGCCAGCAGCCCATCGACTAGCGGAATCTACGAGCAGTACTTC.

This clone was seen only a few times. This CDR3 reads CASSVGGSTNEKLFF. In DNA, the CDR3 is TGTGCCAGCAGCGTAGGGGGATCGACTAATGAAAAACTGTTTTTT. The genes are TRBV9 and TRBJ1-4; D gene unclear. V lost 0 bases, J lost 2 bases, and 8 bases lay in between. The CDR3 has 15 residues. Germline V gene lookup returns CDR1 SGDLS and CDR2 YYNGEE.

V is TRBV9 and J is TRBJ1-4; 12 nucleotides line up with TRBD1. CDR1 and CDR2 (germline): SGDLS, YYNGEE. V was pared by 0 bases and J by 6 bases, with 9 bases of the junction left unmatched. CDR3 length equals 18 residues. In DNA form, the CDR3 reads TGTGCCAGCAGCGTAGGTTACGGGACAGGGGGCGGGGATGAAAAACTGTTTTTT. This sequence encodes CASSVGYGTGGGDEKLFF. The full variable domain, its missing parts supplied by reference TRBV9 and TRBJ1-4, is DSGVTQTPKHLITATGQRVTLRCSPRSGDLSVYWYQQSLDQGLQFLIQYYNGEERAKGNILERFSAQQFPDLHSELNLSSLELGDSALYFCASSVGYGTGGGDEKLFFGSGTQLSVL.

V gene TRBV19 combines with J gene TRBJ1-4, with TRBD1 matching 7 bases. Germline V CDR1 and CDR2: LNHDA, SQIVND (reference sequence). Trimming took 3 bases from V and 5 from J; bases not matched to a gene: 9. CDR3 length equals 16 residues. In nucleotides, the CDR3 is TGTGCCAGTAGTATCCGTTGGGACAGAGTAAATGAAAAACTGTTTTTT. Its translation: CASSIRWDRVNEKLFF.

Only a few counts were recorded for this clone. The rearrangement links TRBV2 to TRBJ2-7; D gene unclear. The germline V gene has CDR1 SNHLY and CDR2 FYNNEI. Trimming took off 3 bases at V and 9 bases at J, with 9 bases between the two ends. CDR3 size: 11 residues. The CDR3 loop is CASSEFPGQYF. In DNA, the CDR3 is TGTGCCAGCAGTGAGTTCCCCGGGCAGTACTTC.

Note on this clone: A junction end diverges from the germline sequence, so it may reflect a read error. This chain uses TRBV6-1 with TRBJ2-7, with no clear D. CDR3 length: 13 residues. The V gene's germline CDR1 is MNHNS and CDR2 SASEGT. The CDR3 sequence: CASSEDPLYEQYF. The CDR3 DNA is TGTGCCAGTAGTGAAGACCCGTTGTACGAGCAGTACTTC.

The chain links TRBV29-1 to TRBJ2-3; D uncertain. V shed 6 bases and J shed 1 base, with 17 bases lying between them. Germline V CDR1 and CDR2: SQVTM, ANQGSEA. CDR3 size: 15 residues. The CDR3 DNA follows: TGCAGCGTAACCCAAAGGGTCCCAGGCACAGATACGCAGTATTTT. It translates to CSVTQRVPGTDTQYF.

V usage is TRBV27 and J usage is TRBJ2-3; 13 bases are a match to TRBD2. Germline loops: CDR1 MNHEY, CDR2 SMNVEV (reference sequence). J was trimmed by 5 bases and V by 5 bases; bases with no gene match: 7. This CDR3 contains 16 residues. The CDR3 coding sequence is TGTGCCAGCAGTCTGACTAGCGGGGGGCGATTAGATACGCAGTATTTT. Translating it yields CASSLTSGGRLDTQYF.

The rearrangement uses TRBV5-1 and TRBJ2-7; 7 nucleotides align to TRBD2. The CDR3 is made up of 16 amino acids. The V gene's germline CDR1 is SGHRS and CDR2 YFSETQ. Losses at the gene ends were 2 bases for V and 2 bases for J; bases not matched to a gene: 10. The CDR3 DNA reads TGCGCCAGCAGCTTAAGGGACTACAAAATAACCTACGAGCAGTACTTC. It is translated as CASSLRDYKITYEQYF.

The chain employs TRBV27 and TRBJ2-7; D remains ambiguous. CDR1 is MNHEY, CDR2 SMNVEV, per germline (reference sequence). The CDR3 consists of 14 residues. V lost 5 bases and J 3 bases, leaving 14 bases between the germline ends. CDR3 residues: CASSSQLTGYEQYF. CDR3 in DNA: TGTGCCAGCAGTAGCCAGCTCACTGGCTACGAGCAGTACTTC.

J is TRBJ1-5 and V is TRBV7-2; D uncertain. V was clipped by 1 base and J by 6 bases, with 10 bases between them. Germline CDR1 SGHTA, CDR2 FQGNSA. The CDR3 has 14 residues. This CDR3 reads CASSLGGVTQPQHF. The CDR3 DNA is TGTGCCAGCAGCTTAGGTGGGGTGACTCAGCCCCAGCATTTT.

This clone was seen more than once but under ten times. CDR3 region: CAIRTSGGPYEQYF. The CDR3 DNA reads TGTGCCATCAGGACTTCAGGGGGGCCCTACGAGCAGTACTTC. V gene TRBV10-3 combines with J gene TRBJ2-7; D perhaps matches TRBD1 (7 bases). This CDR3 is built from 14 residues. Trimming took off 6 bases at V and 2 bases at J, with 14 bases between the two ends. Germline assignment: CDR1 ENHRY and CDR2 SYGVKD.

The chain recombines TRBV4-1 with TRBJ1-1; no reliable D call. The CDR3 spans 13 residues. Germline V gives CDR1 MGHRA, CDR2 YSYEKL. V was clipped by 5 bases and J by 0 bases, with 7 bases between them. CDR3 sequence (DNA): TGCGCCAGCAGCAAGGACGTGAACACTGAAGCTTTCTTT. Protein product: CASSKDVNTEAFF.